A single sample is the source of the 20 T cell receptor beta chains below, sequenced in a study of cytomegalovirus exposure and HLA in healthy donors. PCR was performed using 60 Vbeta and 13 Jbeta primers. The repertoire was sequenced with immunoSEQ multiplex PCR; TCRdb's copy has only in-frame clones and lacks some. The table includes around 88,000 clones, roughly 80% detected once. Sequenced sample: PBMCs. The source of these receptors is a man in his fifties or sixties in good health and CMV-seropositive.

This chain uses TRBV9 with TRBJ2-1; TRBD2 is a possible D gene (6 bases). Germline loops: CDR1 SGDLS, CDR2 YYNGEE. V lost 4 bases, J lost 4 bases, and 21 bases lay in between. The CDR3 sequence is 17 residues long. The CDR3 DNA reads TGTGCCAGCAGCCCCTCGGGACTCACAAGTTCTTACAATGAGCAGTTCTTC. It translates to CASSPSGLTSSYNEQFF.

The chain employs TRBV10-3 and TRBJ2-7; possible D gene TRBD1, 5 bases. Per the germline V gene, CDR1 is ENHRY and CDR2 is SYGVKD. The CDR3 runs to 15 residues. Between the trimmed V and J ends, which lost 6 bases and 4 bases, there was a span of 19 bases. DNA for the CDR3: TGTGCCATCAGCGGATCTGACAGAGGACGGTACGAGCAGTACTTC. Its protein product is CAISGSDRGRYEQYF.

CDR3 coding DNA: TGTGCCAGCATCCACAGGGAATCTGGAAACACCATATATTTT. Residues: CASIHRESGNTIYF. V is TRBV28 and J is TRBJ1-3, with D possibly matching TRBD1 (6 bases). Germline loops: CDR1 MDHEN, CDR2 SYDVKM. The CDR3 spans 14 residues. Between the trimmed V and J ends, which lost 7 bases and 1 base, there was a span of 11 bases.

The chain combines TRBV15 with TRBJ2-7; D is ambiguous. The DNA matches TRBJ2-5 better at its end, which makes the J call doubtful. The CDR3 consists of 15 residues. The germline CDR1 and CDR2 sequences are LNHNV and YYDKDF (reference sequence). CDR3 in amino acids: CATSRAGSLLETQYF. CDR3 nucleotides: TGTGCCACCAGCAGAGCCGGCAGCCTTTTGGAGACCCAGTACTTC.

This clone was seen only once. Sequence at one end of the junction differs from germline and may be a read error. This sequence joins TRBV4-1 and TRBJ1-2; D is possibly TRBD1 (6 bases). The CDR3 extends over 18 amino acids. CDR1 MGHRA and CDR2 YSYEKL come from the germline V gene. CDR3 sequence: CASSQDQRTVRDVYGYPF. In DNA form, the CDR3 reads TGCGCCAGCAGCCAAGATCAGCGGACAGTTAGGGACGTGTATGGCTACCCCTTC.

This chain joins TRBV30 and TRBJ2-3; 11 bases align to TRBD2. Germline V gene lookup returns CDR1 GTSNPN and CDR2 SVGIG (reference sequence). J lost 8 bases, V lost 5 bases, and 12 bases had no gene match. The CDR3 sequence is 15 residues long. CDR3 DNA sequence: TGTGCCTGGGTACCTAGCGGGGGGAATCGTGTTACGCAGTATTTT. This sequence encodes CAWVPSGGNRVTQYF.

The chain is built from TRBV5-1 and TRBJ1-1, with 8 bases that match TRBD1. The V gene end was trimmed by 4 bases and the J gene end by 1 base; junction bases not matched to a gene: 6. The germline CDR1 and CDR2 sequences are SGHRS and YFSETQ. This CDR3 comprises 15 residues. As DNA, the CDR3 is TGCGCCAGCAGCCTCAGGACAGGGACGAACACTGAAGCTTTCTTT. Its translation is CASSLRTGTNTEAFF.

The genes are TRBV7-9 and TRBJ1-2, with a tentative D call TRBD1 (5 bases). Germline loops: CDR1 SEHNR, CDR2 FQNEAQ (reference sequence). CDR3 length: 15 amino acids. Trimming left V 5 bases short and J 4 bases short, with 17 bases between. The CDR3 region is CASSVGVGEGYGYTF. CDR3 in DNA: TGTGCCAGCAGCGTAGGGGTAGGAGAGGGCTATGGCTACACCTTC.

V gene TRBV12-5 combines with J gene TRBJ1-1, with 9 bases that match TRBD1. The germline V gene encodes CDR1 LGHNT and CDR2 FRNRAP. The V gene end was trimmed by 0 bases and the J gene end by 1 base; junction bases not matched to a gene: 6. CDR3 length equals 17 residues. The CDR3 sequence is CASGLVLGDRENTEAFF. The CDR3 DNA sequence: TGTGCTAGTGGTTTGGTATTGGGGGACAGGGAGAACACTGAAGCTTTCTTT.

V gene TRBV6-1 combines with J gene TRBJ1-1, with a possible D match to TRBD1 (5 bases). The CDR3 runs to 14 residues. The V and J ends lost 6 bases and 1 base respectively, with 12 bases between them. Germline values: CDR1 MNHNS, CDR2 SASEGT. The CDR3 region is CASRDLTANTEAFF. DNA for the CDR3: TGTGCCAGCAGGGACCTGACAGCGAACACTGAAGCTTTCTTT.

A single count supports this clone. The chain joins TRBV28 to TRBJ1-2, with D maybe TRBD1 (5 bases). V was cut by 5 bases and J by 8 bases, with 21 bases left in between. From germline, CDR1 is MDHEN and CDR2 SYDVKM. This CDR3 has 15 residues. CDR3 residues: CASSITGEPPKGYTF. For the CDR3, the DNA is TGTGCCAGCAGTATTACAGGAGAACCCCCTAAAGGCTACACCTTC.

This chain uses TRBV6-1 with TRBJ1-5; possible D gene TRBD1, 6 bases. Germline CDR1 and CDR2: MNHNS and SASEGT. The V gene lost 8 bases and the J gene lost 5 bases, with 13 bases spanning the gap. CDR3 length equals 13 residues. The CDR3 DNA reads as TGTGCCAGCTGTTTACAGGGAGATCAGCCCCAGCATTTT. Residues: CASCLQGDQPQHF.

This clone was counted ten times or more. The CDR3 protein is CASSRGQQGNQPQHF. The CDR3 bases are TGTGCCAGCAGCCGTGGGCAACAGGGCAATCAGCCCCAGCATTTT. V usage is TRBV7-9 and J usage is TRBJ1-5, with a possible D match to TRBD1 (5 bases). The CDR3 runs 15 residues. Germline V gene lookup returns CDR1 SEHNR and CDR2 FQNEAQ (reference sequence). V was cut by 5 bases and J by 2 bases, with 13 bases left in between.

The chain joins TRBV5-1 to TRBJ2-3, with TRBD1 matching 9 bases. The germline CDR1 and CDR2 sequences are SGHRS and YFSETQ. The CDR3 extends over 16 amino acids. Trimming cost V 4 bases and J 1 base; bases outside gene matches: 7. CDR3 DNA: TGCGCCAGCAGCATGGGACAGGGTTTGGGCACAGATACGCAGTATTTT. Protein product: CASSMGQGLGTDTQYF.

The rearrangement links TRBV5-8 to TRBJ1-5; 8 nucleotides agree with TRBD1. Germline lookup yields CDR1 SGHTS and CDR2 YDEGEE. This CDR3 spans 15 amino acids. With V trimmed by 3 bases and J by 7 bases, 9 bases remained unmatched. Here the CDR3 DNA reads TGTGCCAGCAGCTACATGGACAGGGCTGGACAGCCCCAGCATTTT. Its protein is CASSYMDRAGQPQHF.

The chain has TRBV7-2 and TRBJ2-5, with a weak D call TRBD1 (5 bases). V was shortened by 2 bases and J by 2 bases, with 12 bases between the two germline ends. Germline V CDR1 and CDR2: SGHTA, FQGNSA. The CDR3 contains 15 residues. The CDR3 region has the DNA TGTGCCAGCAGCTTAAAATTAGGGGTACAAGAGACCCAGTACTTC. This codes for CASSLKLGVQETQYF.

This clone was observed a handful of times. The J gene is TRBJ1-4, the V gene TRBV21-1. TRBV21-1 corresponds to a pseudogene. The CDR3 is 15 amino acids. The CDR3 nucleotides read TGTGCCAGCAGTGGGGGAGGGGGGGGAGATGAAAAACTGTTTTTT. Encoded protein: CASSGGGGGDEKLFF.

V and J are TRBV20-1 and TRBJ1-1; D unresolved. CDR3 length: 11 residues. CDR1 and CDR2 (germline): DFQATT, SNEGSKA (reference sequence). The CDR3 reads CGVPGNTEAFF. The DNA for the CDR3 is TGCGGGGTGCCGGGAAACACTGAAGCTTTCTTT.

The gene calls are TRBV2 and TRBJ2-3; the D gene is possibly TRBD1 (5 bases). This CDR3 is 16 amino acids long. Deletions cut 8 bases from V and 0 bases from J, with 18 bases between. Per the germline V gene, CDR1 is SNHLY and CDR2 is FYNNEI. This CDR3 is CASQGRWELSTDTQYF. The CDR3 region has the DNA TGTGCCAGCCAGGGCAGGTGGGAACTTAGCACAGATACGCAGTATTTT.

This sequence joins TRBV7-2 and TRBJ2-1; 9 bases line up with TRBD2. This CDR3 spans 15 amino acids. Trimming removed 6 bases from V and 2 bases from J; junction bases left unmatched: 5. Germline values: CDR1 SGHTA, CDR2 FQGNSA. CDR3 in amino acids: CASRPSGGPYNEQFF. DNA for the CDR3: TGTGCCAGCAGACCCAGCGGGGGGCCCTACAATGAGCAGTTCTTC.